This record concerns one T cell receptor beta chain sequence. Original analysis: Amplifying reference gene primers gave estimates of nucleated cell counts. Using immunoSEQ multiplex PCR, the repertoire was profiled, and TCRdb retains in-frame clones only, with some absent. The DNA gave D and trimming, while V, J and clone size come from that table. The sample consists of 140,000 or so clones, more than 80% of them appearing once. The sample belongs to a study of blood T cell repertoires in COVID-19. Study context: Samples representing acute and convalescent COVID-19 were sourced from the United States, Italy and Spain. Nucleic acid was either cDNA or gDNA, and it came from T cells, B-cell-depleted T cells, or PBMCs.

Germline V CDR1 and CDR2: LGHNA, YNFKEQ. CDR3 length: 15 amino acids. Between the trimmed V and J ends, which lost 4 bases and 5 bases, there was a span of 17 bases. Sequenced sample: peripheral blood. The TCR comes from an elderly woman with acute or convalescent COVID-19. The rearrangement links TRBV4-2 to TRBJ1-2, with TRBD1 as a possible D gene (5 bases). CDR3 sequence: CASSPNPAGNYGYTF. DNA of the CDR3: TGTGCCAGCAGCCCAAACCCGGCAGGGAATTATGGCTACACCTTC.